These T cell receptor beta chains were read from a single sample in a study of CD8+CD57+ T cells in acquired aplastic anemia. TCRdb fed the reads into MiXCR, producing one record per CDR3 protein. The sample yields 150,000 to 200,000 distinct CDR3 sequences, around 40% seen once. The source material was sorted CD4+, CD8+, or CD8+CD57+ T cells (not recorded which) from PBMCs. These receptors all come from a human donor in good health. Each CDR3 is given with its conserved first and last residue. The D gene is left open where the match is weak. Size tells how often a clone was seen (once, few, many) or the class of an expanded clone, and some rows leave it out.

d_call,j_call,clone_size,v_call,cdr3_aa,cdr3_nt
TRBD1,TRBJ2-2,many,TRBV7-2,CASSSTGVTGELFF,TGTGCCAGCAGCTCCACAGGGGTAACCGGGGAGCTGTTTTTT
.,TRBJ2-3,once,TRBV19,CASSIDAVGIVSTDTQYF,TGTGCCAGTAGTATAGATGCGGTCGGGATAGTGAGCACAGATACGCAGTATTTT
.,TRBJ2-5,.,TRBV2,CASKEWDATETQYF,TGTGCCAGCAAAGAATGGGACGCGACAGAGACCCAGTACTTC
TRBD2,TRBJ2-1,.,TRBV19,CASSIGAGGRDEQFF,TGTGCCAGTAGTATAGGGGCGGGGGGCAGGGATGAGCAGTTCTTC
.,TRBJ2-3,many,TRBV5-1,CASSLVNLSTDTQYF,TGCGCCAGCAGCTTGGTGAACTTGAGCACAGATACGCAGTATTTT
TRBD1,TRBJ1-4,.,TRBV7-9,CASSTGVHEKLFF,TGTGCCAGCTCTACAGGGGTCCATGAAAAACTGTTTTTT
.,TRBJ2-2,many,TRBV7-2,CASSSFYTGELFF,TGTGCCAGCAGCTCCTTCTACACCGGGGAGCTGTTTTTT
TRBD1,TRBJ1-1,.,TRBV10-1,CASSPDRVEVPTMNTEAFF,TGCGCCAGCAGCCCCGACAGGGTTGAAGTCCCAACGATGAACACTGAAGCTTTCTTT
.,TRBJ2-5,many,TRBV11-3,CASSTREETQYF,TGTGCCAGCAGCACCCGGGAAGAGACCCAGTACTTC
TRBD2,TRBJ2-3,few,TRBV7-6,CASSPVGLAGTDTQYF,TGTGCCAGCAGCCCTGTAGGACTAGCGGGGACAGATACGCAGTATTTT
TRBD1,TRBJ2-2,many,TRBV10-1,CASSADRSTGELFF,TGCGCCAGCAGTGCGGACAGGTCCACCGGGGAGCTGTTTTTT
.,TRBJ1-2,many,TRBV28,CASSTADGYTF,TGTGCCAGCTCGACAGCTGATGGCTACACCTTC
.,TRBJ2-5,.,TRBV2,CASSAPTGLGGQETQYF,TGTGCCAGCAGTGCGCCGACAGGGTTGGGGGGACAAGAGACCCAGTACTTC
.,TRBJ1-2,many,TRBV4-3,CASSQDVSSYGYTF,TGCGCCAGCAGCCAAGATGTGTCCAGCTATGGCTACACCTTC
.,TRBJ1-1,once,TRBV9,CASSAIGGNTEAFF,TGTGCCAGCAGCGCCATAGGAGGGAACACTGAAGCTTTCTTT
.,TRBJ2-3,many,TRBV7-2,CASSLWAKTGTDTQYF,TGTGCCAGCAGCTTATGGGCTAAGACAGGTACAGATACGCAGTATTTT
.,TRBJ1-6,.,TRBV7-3,CASSLEQYNSPLHF,TGTGCCAGCAGCTTAGAACAGTATAATTCACCCCTCCACTTT
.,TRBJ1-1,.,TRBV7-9,CASSFSFVAGMRAFF,TGTGCCAGCAGCTTCTCCTTCGTGGCAGGGATGAGAGCTTTCTTT
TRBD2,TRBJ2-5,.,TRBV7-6,CASSPWAGGAQETQYF,TGTGCCAGCAGCCCGTGGGCCGGGGGGGCCCAAGAGACCCAGTACTTC
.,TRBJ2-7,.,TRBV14,CASSRASYYEQYF,TGTGCCAGCAGCCGGGCTAGCTACTACGAGCAGTACTTC
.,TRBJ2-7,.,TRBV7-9,CASSLARSYEQYF,TGTGCCAGCAGCTTAGCACGATCCTACGAGCAGTACTTC
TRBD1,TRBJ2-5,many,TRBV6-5,CASSYGDSRQETQYF,TGTGCCAGCAGTTACGGGGACAGCCGTCAAGAGACCCAGTACTTC
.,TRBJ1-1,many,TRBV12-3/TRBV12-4,CASSLGTNPDF,TGTGCCAGCAGTTTAGGAACGAATCCCGATTTT
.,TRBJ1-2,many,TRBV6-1,CASQQPRGGGYTF,TGTGCCAGCCAGCAGCCTCGGGGGGGAGGCTACACCTTC
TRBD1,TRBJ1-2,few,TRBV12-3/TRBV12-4,CASSLMGQGRYGYTF,TGTGCCAGCAGTTTAATGGGACAGGGGCGGTATGGCTACACCTTC
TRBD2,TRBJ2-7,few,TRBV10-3,CASSYGGASYEQYF,TGTGCCAGCAGTTACGGGGGGGCCTCCTACGAGCAGTACTTC
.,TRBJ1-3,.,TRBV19,CASSQGSSGNTIYF,TGTGCCAGTAGTCAGGGCAGCTCTGGAAACACCATATATTTT
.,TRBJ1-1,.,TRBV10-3,CAISEQGVSTEAFF,TGTGCCATCAGTGAACAGGGAGTGAGTACTGAAGCTTTCTTT
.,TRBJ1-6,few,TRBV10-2,CASSEVNSPLHF,TGCGCCAGCAGTGAAGTGAATTCACCCCTCCACTTT
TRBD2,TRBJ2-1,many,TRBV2,CASSYSGGANEQFF,TGTGCCAGCAGTTACAGCGGGGGGGCAAATGAGCAGTTCTTC
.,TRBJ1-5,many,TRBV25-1,CASSPTGYYSNQPQHF,TGTGCCAGCAGTCCCACAGGGTATTATAGCAATCAGCCCCAGCATTTT
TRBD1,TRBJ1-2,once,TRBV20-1,CSASDRANYGHTF,TGCAGTGCCTCGGACAGGGCGAACTATGGCCACACCTTC
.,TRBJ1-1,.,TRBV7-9,CASSVEGGNTEAFF,TGTGCCAGCAGCGTTGAGGGGGGGAACACTGAAGCTTTCTTT
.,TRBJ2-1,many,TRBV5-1,CASSYREAYNEQFF,TGCGCCAGCAGCTACAGGGAAGCCTACAATGAGCAGTTCTTC
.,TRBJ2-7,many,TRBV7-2,CASSLSVGYEQYF,TGTGCCAGCAGCTTAAGCGTGGGCTACGAGCAGTACTTC
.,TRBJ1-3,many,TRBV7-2,CASSSQTVSGNTIYF,TGTGCCAGCAGCTCTCAGACAGTCTCTGGAAACACCATATATTTT
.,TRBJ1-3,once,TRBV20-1,CSARGPSSGNTIYF,TGCAGTGCTAGGGGACCCAGCTCTGGAAACACCATATATTTT
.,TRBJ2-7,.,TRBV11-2,CASSLEGLGDYEQYF,TGTGCCAGCAGCTTAGAGGGGCTAGGGGACTACGAGCAGTACTTC
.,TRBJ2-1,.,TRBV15,CATSRELGFNYNEQFF,TGTGCCACCAGCAGAGAATTGGGTTTTAACTACAATGAGCAGTTCTTC
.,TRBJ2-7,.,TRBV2,CASSLASPNYEQYF,TGTGCCAGCAGCTTAGCCTCCCCTAATTACGAGCAGTACTTC
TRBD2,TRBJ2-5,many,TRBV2,CASSEALGGGRETQYF,TGTGCCAGCAGTGAAGCGCTCGGGGGGGGCCGAGAGACCCAGTACTTC
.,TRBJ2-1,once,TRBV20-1,CSARDPALFYEQFF,TGCAGTGCTAGAGATCCGGCTCTATTTTATGAGCAGTTCTTC
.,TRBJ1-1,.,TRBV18,CASWENTEAFF,TGTGCCAGCTGGGAGAACACTGAAGCTTTCTTT
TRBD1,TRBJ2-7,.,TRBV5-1,CASSYKGQESYEQYF,TGCGCCAGCAGCTACAAAGGACAGGAGTCCTACGAGCAGTACTTC
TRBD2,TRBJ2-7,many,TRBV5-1,CASSSTPSGSGYEQYF,TGCGCCAGCAGCTCAACCCCGAGCGGGAGCGGCTACGAGCAGTACTTC
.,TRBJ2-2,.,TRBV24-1,CATSDFGQLFF,TGTGCCACCAGTGATTTCGGCCAGCTGTTTTTT
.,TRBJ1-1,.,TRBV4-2,CASSQALLGNTEAFF,TGTGCCAGCAGCCAAGCTTTATTAGGGAACACTGAAGCTTTCTTT
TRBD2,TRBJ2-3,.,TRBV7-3,CASSLKGLAGGPSDTQYF,TGTGCCAGCAGCTTAAAAGGTCTAGCGGGGGGGCCGAGCGATACGCAGTATTTT
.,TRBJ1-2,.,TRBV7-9,CASSPGQFGYTF,TGTGCCAGCAGCCCCGGACAGTTTGGCTACACCTTC
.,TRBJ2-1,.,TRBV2,CASREGRIEQFF,TGTGCCAGCAGAGAGGGGCGTATTGAGCAGTTCTTC
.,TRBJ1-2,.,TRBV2,CASSGGQGGYGYTF,TGTGCCAGCAGTGGGGGTCAGGGAGGGTATGGCTACACCTTC
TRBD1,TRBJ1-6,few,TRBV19,CASSVGQGGNSPLHF,TGTGCCAGTAGTGTCGGACAGGGTGGTAATTCACCCCTCCACTTT
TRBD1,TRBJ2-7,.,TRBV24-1,CATSDAGTGIYEQYF,TGTGCCACCAGTGACGCCGGGACAGGGATCTACGAGCAGTACTTC
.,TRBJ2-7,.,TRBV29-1,CSKPGTSSYEQYF,TGCAGCAAGCCGGGGACGAGCTCCTACGAGCAGTACTTC
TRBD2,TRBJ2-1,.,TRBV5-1,CASSFNSGRENEQFF,TGCGCCAGCAGCTTCAATAGCGGGAGGGAGAATGAGCAGTTCTTC
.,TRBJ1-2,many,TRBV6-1,CASSIVINYGYTF,TGTGCCAGCAGTATCGTCATTAACTATGGCTACACCTTC
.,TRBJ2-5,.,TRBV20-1,CSASSGSETQYF,TGCAGTGCTAGTTCCGGGAGTGAGACCCAGTACTTC
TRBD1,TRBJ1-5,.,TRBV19,CASNSDRVGQPQHF,TGTGCCAGTAACTCCGACAGGGTAGGTCAGCCCCAGCATTTT
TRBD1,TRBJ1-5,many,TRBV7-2,CASSLGGQSHQPQHF,TGTGCCAGCAGCTTAGGGGGACAGAGTCATCAGCCCCAGCATTTT